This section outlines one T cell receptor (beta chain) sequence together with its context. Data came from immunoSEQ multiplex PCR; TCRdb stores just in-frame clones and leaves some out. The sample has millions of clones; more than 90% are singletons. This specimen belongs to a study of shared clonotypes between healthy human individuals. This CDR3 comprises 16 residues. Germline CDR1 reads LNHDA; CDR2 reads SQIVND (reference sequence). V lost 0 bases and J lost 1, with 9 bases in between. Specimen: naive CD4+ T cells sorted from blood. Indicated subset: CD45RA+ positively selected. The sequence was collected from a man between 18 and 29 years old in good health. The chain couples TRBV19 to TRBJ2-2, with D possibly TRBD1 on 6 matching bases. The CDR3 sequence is CASSIEGHLNTGELFF. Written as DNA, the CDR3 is TGTGCCAGTAGTATAGAGGGACACCTGAACACCGGGGAGCTGTTTTTT.